This T cell receptor (beta chain) is from a study of T-cell reconstitution after alpha-beta-depleted transplantation in children. Germline V CDR1 and CDR2: LNHNV, YYDKDF (reference sequence). The ends lost 0 bases at V and 4 bases at J; junction bases unmatched: 5. CDR3 length: 16 amino acids. Whole-study findings and limits: It was newly produced T cells that mostly accounted for T-cell counts and diversity one year after transplant. Surviving recipient cells, namely T cells and thymic progenitors, were the source of high day-60 TCRbeta diversity in some patients. The study reportedly traced alpha-beta T cells about two months after transplant to several hundred expanded graft clones.

The authors prepared the TCRbeta library with unique molecular identifiers. TCRdb reanalysed the PCR reads using MiXCR and keeps one entry per CDR3 protein. The data contain more than 400,000 distinct CDR3 sequences, roughly 10% of them seen just once; the ten biggest clones take up about 15%. Of note for this clonotype: Its antigen is unidentified.

The sample was PBMCs, mostly from graft donor cells, taken 180 days after TCRalphabeta/CD19-depleted stem cell transplant. The sequence was collected from a female patient between 2 and 10 years old who had a stem cell transplant for aplastic anemia, so the T cells may come from the graft donor. The chain couples TRBV15 to TRBJ2-2, with 7 bases fitting TRBD2. The CDR3 DNA follows: TGTGCCACCAGCAGAGATCTAGGACTAGTCACCGGGGAGCTGTTTTTT. Its translation: CATSRDLGLVTGELFF. The full variable domain, with the rest looked up from reference TRBV15 and TRBJ2-2, is DAMVIQNPRYQVTQFGKPVTLSCSQTLNHNVMYWYQQKSSQAPKLLFHYYDKDFNNEADTPDNFQSRRPNTSFCFLDIRSPGLGDTAMYLCATSRDLGLVTGELFFGEGSRLTVL.